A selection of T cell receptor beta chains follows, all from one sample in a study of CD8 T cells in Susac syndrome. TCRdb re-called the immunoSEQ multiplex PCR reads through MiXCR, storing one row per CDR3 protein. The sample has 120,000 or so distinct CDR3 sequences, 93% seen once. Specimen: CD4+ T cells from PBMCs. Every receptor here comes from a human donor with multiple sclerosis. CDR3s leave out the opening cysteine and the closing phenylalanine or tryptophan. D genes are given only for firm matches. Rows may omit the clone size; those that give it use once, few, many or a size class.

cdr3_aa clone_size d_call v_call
ASTGDRVDTEAF NA NA TRBV6-2/TRBV6-3
ASSSASTDTQY NA NA TRBV7-9
SASEGPQETQY once NA TRBV20-1
AWSQQGDQPQH NA NA TRBV30
ASSLDGDQTEAF NA NA TRBV7-6
ASSWWQPGDYGYT NA NA TRBV5-6
ATSGILAGGAYEQY NA TRBD2 TRBV15
ASSDTGFYEQY NA NA TRBV2
ASSVGPLAGQETQY NA NA TRBV9
ASTLATSAPARGYT NA NA TRBV5-4
ASSLRAGRLGNQPQH NA NA TRBV13
SASPPPGGQETQY NA NA TRBV20-1